This T cell receptor (beta chain) was identified in a study of blood T cells in healthy people across ages (dated by TCRdb to the mid-2010s). Notes on the research overall: In model experiments, template switching captured roughly one uniquely barcoded TCR beta cDNA molecule for every two T cells. Using deep sequencing normalized with unique cDNA molecular identifiers, the study measured how TCR beta repertoire diversity changes with age. Donors were grouped into four age groups: young (average approximately 15 years), middle-aged (less than 40), aged (around 66) and long-lived (around 80). To avoid experimental bias, donors of different ages were spread randomly across the sequencing lanes. The study analyzed two additional independent replicas of 1 million unique cDNA reads from the same blood draw for two donors, one aged 18 to 29 and one aged 80 or older. The paper as a whole reports these results and caveats: Compared with the aged group, more naive CD4+ T cells, fewer expanded clones and increased TCR diversity were shown by the long-lived group, suggesting age selection. Estimates of total diversity from one million sequenced T cells were regarded as lower bounds and underestimates. As age increased, observed TCR beta diversity per million T cells dropped in a roughly linear way, and a significant reduction was already evident by age about 40. Donor CMV infection status was unknown, potentially confounding age-related changes in expanded clonotypes. Since profiling was done on bulk unsorted PBMCs, naive and antigen-experienced compartments could not be conclusively compared. Observed TCR beta diversity correlated strongly with the percentage of naive T cells measured by flow cytometry.

The CDR3 contains 15 residues, cysteine and phenylalanine counted. This entry keeps only the CDR3 DNA: 45 bases, framed from base 1. The germline V gene supplies CDR1 MGHDK and CDR2 SYGVNS. At the junction V is shortened by 5 bases and J by 0 bases, with 10 bases in between. Library creation used 5' RACE. The run used an Illumina HiSeq 2500. A second PCR of roughly 6 to 11 cycles was run with a J-beta primer mix and a sample-barcoded 5' primer. Each TCR beta cDNA molecule received a unique molecular identifier from a template-switch 5' adaptor carrying 12 random nucleotides. Each sample yielded at least 2.5 million CDR3-containing paired-end reads. The Mint cDNA synthesis kit, primed by a TRBC-specific oligonucleotide, was used to synthesize first-strand cDNA from all RNA. All cDNA was treated with uracil-DNA glycosylase and then went through a first 18-cycle PCR with the universal primers M1SS and BC2_uni_R. The original pipeline was this. For normalization, 1 million high-quality reads, each with a distinct molecular identifier, were randomly selected from each sample. Reads sharing molecular identifiers were discarded rather than binned into consensus sequences. MiTCR, set to a Q25 quality threshold and the strictest error-elimination algorithm, was used for CDR3 identification, clonotype clustering and error correction. A nonparametric unseen species model with Euler transformation was used to estimate lower-bound total TCR beta diversity. TCRdb passed the public sequencing reads through fastp at Q25 and MiXCR, retaining productive beta sequences. Entries are consolidated by CDR3 protein sequence, retaining the most common genes and DNA. These V and J calls derive from TCRdb rather than the authors' analysis. This sample holds some 700,000 distinct CDR3 sequences; roughly 43% were observed only once. Together, the top ten hold roughly 20% of the sample.

This clonotype was counted only a few times. The antigen it recognizes is unknown. No much larger clone exists at a distance of one base, and base qualities are not known. Systemically healthy Caucasian individuals from Russia, approximately 39 in total and aged about 6 to 100 years, were included as donors. Each donor gave approximately 9.4 milliliters of peripheral blood, drawn into EDTA-treated Vacutainer tubes. Ficoll-Paque density-gradient centrifugation was used to isolate PBMCs, with at least 6.5 million obtained per sample. Trizol reagent was used to extract total RNA from the PBMCs, yielding at least 5.5 micrograms per sample. For every donor, flow cytometry on a PBMC aliquot measured the percentage of naive CD45RAhigh/CD27high T cells.

The source material was blood. The chain was built from TRBV25-1 and TRBJ2-2, with no confident D gene call. The receptor comes from a woman aged 55-70 years in good health. The DNA sequence is given as TGTGCCAGCAGTCCCCGGACGGCGAACACCGGGGAGCTGTTTTTT. Its translation reads: CASSPRTANTGELFF.